This record concerns one T cell receptor beta chain sequence. Its antigen is unidentified. Sequenced by immunoSEQ multiplex PCR; TCRdb stores in-frame clones only, minus some. The sample lists roughly 60,000 clones, approximately 81% occurring once. There are 15 residues in the CDR3. CDR1 is MNHEY, CDR2 SMNVEV, per germline (reference sequence). This record belongs to a study of a mutant IDH1 vaccine in newly diagnosed glioma. Turning to the study itself: The therapy given earlier, which was standard therapy, consisted of radiotherapy, temozolomide, or both, and most of the patients received both.

Specified time point: week 23, last vaccination. The content of each vaccine dose was 300 ug of mutant IDH1 20-mer peptide, and topical imiquimod accompanied it. Material: PBMCs, obtained from a glioma patient whose treatment included an IDH1 peptide vaccine. This TCR came from a man in his thirties or forties with glioma. The chain uses TRBV27 and TRBJ2-5; the match to TRBD1 covers 10 bases. The DNA end lines up better with TRBJ2-7; the J call may be wrong. In DNA, the CDR3 is TGTGCCAGCAGCCGGAGGGGACAGGGGTCCGACGAGCAGTACTTC. It yields the protein CASSRRGQGSDEQYF.